This T cell receptor beta chain was profiled in a study of blood T cell repertoires in COVID-19 (TCRdb year 2020). Background for the entire study: Samples covering the acute and convalescent phases of COVID-19 were provided by collaborators in the United States, Italy and Spain. HLA class I and class II types, where available, came from metadata supplied by the sample provider rather than from assay-based typing. The samples were drawn from the first 160 participants of the ongoing ImmuneRACE study and from more than 1,000 subjects provided by 6 global collaborators. The material from the prospective study consisted of cDNA or gDNA derived from T cells, B-cell-depleted T cells, or PBMCs. The repertoires were made available in a free public database intended to serve as a resource for research on the immune response to SARS-CoV-2. A de-identified subject ID, COVID-19 status, age in years and sex were almost always included in the sample metadata. Deeply sampled blood TCRbeta repertoires from subjects exposed to, actively infected with, or recovered from COVID-19 were included in the dataset.

TCRbeta CDR3 regions were amplified from genomic DNA using the immunoSEQ Assay, a bias-controlled multiplex PCR. In the source study's methods: Within the assay, amplification of reference gene primers was used to estimate how many nucleated cells each sample contained. Sequence reads were collapsed and filtered to measure the absolute abundance of every unique TCRbeta CDR3 rearrangement. For each sample, productive Simpson clonality was calculated by taking the square root of Simpson's diversity index across productive rearrangements. Here the immuneACCESS table is served through TCRdb, limited to in-frame sequences with V and J called. Missing clones are a known gap in these copies; in checked studies unresolved V genes cover under half, and the rest lacks a known reason. V and J calls and clone size come straight from that table; D and trimming were deduced from the DNA. The sample records roughly 200,000 clones, roughly 77% of which are singletons. The biggest ten clones account for around a tenth of the sample.

Here is what the overall study found, with its caveats: The quantity of clinical and demographic metadata differed by source and by participant and was supplied without curation.

The V and J ends are trimmed by 8 bases and 2 bases, leaving 7 bases between them. CDR1 and CDR2 are drawn from the germline V gene (reference sequence): MNHEY, SMNVEV. The CDR3 measures 11 amino acids from cysteine to phenylalanine. Only the CDR3 part of the read is kept: 33 bases, read in frame from the first base. Concerning this clone itself: Which antigen it targets is not known. Base-call qualities are not available, and no considerably larger clone is one nucleotide away.

Enrolling through a virtual design, the prospective study's participants ranged in age from roughly 18 to 95 years and lived across roughly 23 United States geographic areas. In the prospective study, participants were assigned to cohorts based on the clinical history participants reported in a screening survey and a study questionnaire. For ImmuneRACE Cohort 3, a participant was defined as recovered based on two consecutive negative NP/OP PCR tests, clearance by a healthcare professional, or resolution of symptoms. In the prospective study, whole blood, serum and a nasopharyngeal or oropharyngeal swab were collected from each participant by mobile phlebotomists. Over an approximately two-month period, participants in the prospective study had the option of providing additional blood draws and questionnaires. Before DNA extraction, blood samples from the prospective study were shipped at room temperature or frozen.

Here the chain combines TRBV27 and TRBJ2-7; 5 matching bases give a weak D call of TRBD2. The TCR comes from a man aged 40-55 years who had recovered from COVID-19. The sample consisted of PBMCs or T cells enriched from blood (not recorded which). The CDR3 region has the sequence CASGLAYEQYF. The DNA is as follows: TGTGCCAGCGGACTGGCCTACGAGCAGTACTTC.